These T cell receptor beta chains were read from a single sample in a study of blood T cell repertoires in COVID-19. TCRdb's copy holds only in-frame clones and misses some; the assay was immunoSEQ multiplex PCR. The data contain a few hundred thousand clones, about 85% of them singletons. What was sequenced was peripheral blood. The origin of the receptors is a man in his fifties or sixties with acute or convalescent COVID-19. CDR3s include the opening cysteine and the closing phenylalanine or tryptophan. A D gene is named only where the DNA matches it firmly. The size of a clone is reported for some rows only, either as once, few or many, or as a class for expanded clones.

J: TRBJ2-1
size: .
V: TRBV6-2/TRBV6-3
D: .
DNA: TGTGCCAGCAGTTTTTTACAGGGTTTAAATGAGCAGTTCTTC
CDR3: CASSFLQGLNEQFF

J: TRBJ2-1
size: .
V: TRBV18
D: .
DNA: TGTGCCAGCTCACCTCCTAGCGGAGGGGGTTACAATGAGCAGTTCTTC
CDR3: CASSPPSGGGYNEQFF

J: TRBJ2-7
size: .
V: TRBV5-6
D: TRBD2
DNA: TGTGCCAGCAGCTACAGACTCAGCGGGAGCTCCTACGAGCAGTACTTC
CDR3: CASSYRLSGSSYEQYF

J: TRBJ1-5
size: few
V: TRBV19
D: .
DNA: TGTGCCAGCACAGCTCCTGGGAATCAGCCCCAGCATTTT
CDR3: CASTAPGNQPQHF

J: TRBJ1-1
size: .
V: TRBV3-1/TRBV3-2
D: .
DNA: TGTGCCAGCAGTAACAGCCTTGAAGCTTTCTTT
CDR3: CASSNSLEAFF

J: TRBJ1-1
size: .
V: TRBV6-5
D: TRBD1
DNA: TGTGCCAGCAGCGAGGGACAGATGAACACTGAAGCTTTCTTT
CDR3: CASSEGQMNTEAFF

J: TRBJ2-2
size: .
V: TRBV29-1
D: TRBD2
DNA: TGCAGCGGAACGCTAGCGGGAGGTGACACCGGGGAGCTGTTTTTT
CDR3: CSGTLAGGDTGELFF

J: TRBJ1-6
size: few
V: TRBV7-6
D: .
DNA: TGTGCCAGCAGCTTAATGTCCCCAGACAGCTCCTATAATTCACCCCTCCACTTT
CDR3: CASSLMSPDSSYNSPLHF

J: TRBJ2-5
size: .
V: TRBV2
D: TRBD2
DNA: TGTGCCAGCAGCGGACTAGCGGGGAGACAAGAGACCCAGTACTTC
CDR3: CASSGLAGRQETQYF

J: TRBJ2-7
size: few
V: TRBV28
D: .
DNA: TGTGCCAGCAGTTTGAACAGGGCCTACGAGCAGTACTTC
CDR3: CASSLNRAYEQYF

J: TRBJ2-7
size: .
V: TRBV6-2/TRBV6-3
D: .
DNA: TGTGCCAGCAGTCCCGCCTACGAGCAGTACTTC
CDR3: CASSPAYEQYF

J: TRBJ2-1
size: .
V: TRBV12-3/TRBV12-4
D: .
DNA: TGTGCCACCAGACGGGATGAGCAGTTCTTC
CDR3: CATRRDEQFF

J: TRBJ2-1
size: .
V: TRBV10-3
D: TRBD2
DNA: TGTGCCACCAGCGGCACTAGCGGGGGCAACAATGAGCAGTTCTTC
CDR3: CATSGTSGGNNEQFF

J: TRBJ2-5
size: .
V: TRBV29-1
D: .
DNA: TGCAGCGTGCTTCAGGGCCCTGAGACCCAGTACTTC
CDR3: CSVLQGPETQYF

J: TRBJ2-4
size: .
V: TRBV4-3
D: TRBD1
DNA: TGCGCCAGCAGCCAAGGAACCGGGACAGGGGGTTTCGCCGCCAAAAACATTCAGTACTTC
CDR3: CASSQGTGTGGFAAKNIQYF

J: TRBJ1-1
size: .
V: TRBV5-1
D: TRBD1
DNA: TGCGCCAGCACCCAGGCCGGGACAGGGGTGGCTGAAGCTTTCTTT
CDR3: CASTQAGTGVAEAFF

J: TRBJ2-3
size: .
V: TRBV30
D: TRBD1
DNA: TGTGCCTGGAGTGTGGGACAGCGAGCGGATACGCAGTATTTT
CDR3: CAWSVGQRADTQYF

J: TRBJ1-1
size: .
V: TRBV5-1
D: TRBD1
DNA: TGCGCCAGCAGCAGACGGGGACAGGAGCCCCCGAGCACTGAAGCTTTCTTT
CDR3: CASSRRGQEPPSTEAFF

J: TRBJ2-1
size: .
V: TRBV7-8
D: TRBD2
DNA: TGTGCCAGCAGCTTATTAACTAGCGGGACGATATATGAGCAGTTCTTC
CDR3: CASSLLTSGTIYEQFF

J: TRBJ2-7
size: .
V: TRBV9
D: TRBD2
DNA: TGTGCCAGCAGCGTAGAGGCTAGCGGGACCTACGAGCAGTACTTC
CDR3: CASSVEASGTYEQYF

J: TRBJ1-1
size: once
V: TRBV7-9
D: .
DNA: TGTGCCAGCAGCTTAGTAGTCCGAATGAGCACTGAAGCTTTCTTT
CDR3: CASSLVVRMSTEAFF

J: TRBJ2-2
size: .
V: TRBV11-3
D: .
DNA: TGTGCCAGCGCACTGTTTCGTAACACCGGGGAGCTGTTTTTT
CDR3: CASALFRNTGELFF

J: TRBJ1-2
size: .
V: TRBV18
D: .
DNA: TGTGCCAGCTCACCTCCCTGGGCAGGGAACTATGGCTACACCTTC
CDR3: CASSPPWAGNYGYTF

J: TRBJ1-3
size: .
V: TRBV29-1
D: .
DNA: TGCAGCGTTGACTCCGGACAGAGTGGAAACACCATATATTTT
CDR3: CSVDSGQSGNTIYF

J: TRBJ2-2
size: .
V: TRBV28
D: TRBD2
DNA: TGTGCCAGCAGACCGACCGGACTAGCGGGAGGGACCACCGGGGAGCTGTTTTTT
CDR3: CASRPTGLAGGTTGELFF

J: TRBJ2-7
size: .
V: TRBV11-1
D: TRBD1
DNA: TGTGCCAGCAGCCGGCCTTCAGGGGGCTCCGACTACGAGCAGTACTTC
CDR3: CASSRPSGGSDYEQYF

J: TRBJ2-7
size: .
V: TRBV19
D: TRBD2
DNA: TGTGCCAGTAGTGTCTCGAGTCGAGCGGGAGCCTACGAGCAGTACTTC
CDR3: CASSVSSRAGAYEQYF

J: TRBJ2-5
size: .
V: TRBV18
D: .
DNA: TGTGCCAGCTCAGACTTACAAGAGACCCAGTACTTC
CDR3: CASSDLQETQYF

J: TRBJ2-1
size: .
V: TRBV7-9
D: .
DNA: TGTGCCAGCCGAAGGGGCGGGACCTACAATGAGCAGTTCTTC
CDR3: CASRRGGTYNEQFF